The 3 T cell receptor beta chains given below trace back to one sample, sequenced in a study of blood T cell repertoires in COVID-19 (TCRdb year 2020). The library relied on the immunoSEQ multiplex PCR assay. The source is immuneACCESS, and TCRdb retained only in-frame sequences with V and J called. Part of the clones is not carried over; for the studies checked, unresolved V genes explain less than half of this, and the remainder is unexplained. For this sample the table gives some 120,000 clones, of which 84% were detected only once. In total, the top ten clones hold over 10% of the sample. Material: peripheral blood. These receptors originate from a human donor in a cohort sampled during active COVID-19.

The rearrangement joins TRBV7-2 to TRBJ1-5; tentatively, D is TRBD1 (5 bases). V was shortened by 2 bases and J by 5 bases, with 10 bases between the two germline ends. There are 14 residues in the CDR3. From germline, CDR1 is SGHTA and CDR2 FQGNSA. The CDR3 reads CASSLIRRDQPQHF. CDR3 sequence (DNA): TGTGCCAGCAGCTTAATCCGCAGGGATCAGCCCCAGCATTTT.

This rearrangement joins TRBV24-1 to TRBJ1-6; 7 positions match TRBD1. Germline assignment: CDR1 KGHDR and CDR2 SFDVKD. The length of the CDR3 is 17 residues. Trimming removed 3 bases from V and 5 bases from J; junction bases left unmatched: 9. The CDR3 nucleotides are TGTGCCACCAGTGATGCCCCCCCGGACAGGCATAATTCACCCCTCCACTTT. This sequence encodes CATSDAPPDRHNSPLHF.

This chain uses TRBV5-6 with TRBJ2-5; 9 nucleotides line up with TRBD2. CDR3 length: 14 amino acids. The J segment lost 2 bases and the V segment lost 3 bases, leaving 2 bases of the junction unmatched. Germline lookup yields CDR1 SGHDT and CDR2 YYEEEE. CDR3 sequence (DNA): TGTGCCAGCAGCTCAGCGGGGGGTCAAGAGACCCAGTACTTC. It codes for CASSSAGGQETQYF.